The clone carrying this TCR beta chain has just a few counts. Antigen unknown. Once obtained from cultured CD4+ T cells, the DNA was sequenced using the Oncomine TCR Beta short-read assay. Each CDR3 protein is one row after TCRdb ran MiXCR on the PCR reads. The table has 17,000 or so distinct CDR3 sequences, 43% seen once. The treatment was: roughly 10-day PBMC culture with coronavirus spike peptide pools or control peptides (ViraFEST assay). The sample originates from a study of vaccination and CD4 T cells after COVID-19. About the study: Investigators took post-vaccine samples a median approximately 73 days after dose two, within a range of 14 to 241.

Study-wide findings and caveats: In convalescent patients, 304 of 307 vaccine-specific clones were mono-reactive for SARS-CoV-2 spike. Median counts of SARS-CoV-2-reactive clonotypes increased from roughly 21 to 40; this difference was not significant.

Germline CDR1 and CDR2: KGHDR and SFDVKD. This CDR3 has 16 residues. Trimming removed 4 bases at V and 6 bases at J, with 20 bases between. This clonotype originated in a human donor who had recovered from COVID-19. This sequence joins TRBV24-1 and TRBJ1-2; D is perhaps TRBD1 (6 bases). This specimen consisted of CD4+ T cells from blood, cultured in vitro, obtained before SARS-CoV-2 vaccination. CDR3 sequence reads: CATSEHTDRDKDGYTF. DNA for the CDR3: TGTGCCACCAGTGAACACACTGACCGGGACAAAGATGGCTACACCTTC.